The 19 T cell receptor beta chains below were found in one sample sequenced in a study of cytotoxic CD8 clonotypes in ibrutinib-treated CLL. TCRdb's copy holds only in-frame clones and misses some; the assay was immunoSEQ multiplex PCR. In the table there are over 250,000 clones, 70% to 80% of which are singletons. Sequenced here: PBMCs, sampled at disease progression, from a patient treated with ibrutinib. These receptors were taken from a human donor with chronic lymphocytic leukemia.

The sample holds one count of this clone. The chain employs TRBV11-2 and TRBJ2-1; D is perhaps TRBD1 (5 bases). Trimming pared 0 bases from V and 8 bases from J, leaving 11 bases between. This CDR3 has 14 residues. The germline V gene encodes CDR1 SGHAT and CDR2 FQNNGV. The CDR3 bases are TGTGCCAGCAGCTTAGACGAAGGGGTGGATGAGCAGTTCTTC. Its translation: CASSLDEGVDEQFF.

The rearrangement uses TRBV13 and TRBJ1-4; weak D call: TRBD1 (5 bases). Trimming removed 5 bases at V and 4 bases at J, with 14 bases between. The CDR3 has 15 amino acids. CDR1 and CDR2 (germline): PRHDT, FYEKMQ (reference sequence). Here the CDR3 DNA reads TGTGCCAGCAGCCCGGGGCCTATACGTAATGAAAAACTGTTTTTT. Translating gives CASSPGPIRNEKLFF. Complete variable domain (other parts from reference TRBV13 and TRBJ1-4): AAGVIQSPRHLIKEKRETATLKCYPIPRHDTVYWYQQGPGQDPQFLISFYEKMQSDKGSIPDRFSAQQFSDYHSELNMSSLELGDSALYFCASSPGPIRNEKLFFGSGTQLSVL.

V and J are TRBV6-6 and TRBJ2-3; TRBD2 matches 8 bases. The CDR3 has 16 residues. J was trimmed by 5 bases and V by 6 bases; bases with no gene match: 13. Germline values: CDR1 MNHNY, CDR2 SVGAGI (reference sequence). CDR3 amino acids: CASRYGRASGRDTQYF. The CDR3 DNA follows: TGTGCCAGCAGGTACGGGAGGGCGAGCGGAAGAGATACGCAGTATTTT.

This clone was seen just once. J is TRBJ2-7 and V is TRBV29-1; 9 nucleotides line up with TRBD1. Trimming at V came to 4 bases and at J to 6 bases, leaving 4 bases not matched to a gene. Per germline, CDR1 SQVTM and CDR2 ANQGSEA. There are 12 residues in the CDR3. The CDR3 region is CSVAQGAGEQYF. The CDR3 DNA reads TGCAGCGTTGCACAGGGGGCCGGCGAGCAGTACTTC.

The chain employs TRBV28 and TRBJ1-2; D unclear. Per the germline V gene, CDR1 is MDHEN and CDR2 is SYDVKM. Trimming removed 7 bases from V and 8 bases from J, with 14 bases in between. CDR3 length: 12 residues. The CDR3 is CASIPAYGGYTF. The CDR3 region has the DNA TGTGCCAGCATTCCGGCCTATGGAGGCTACACCTTC.

The chain carries TRBV15 and TRBJ2-6; D unclear. The germline gives CDR1 LNHNV, CDR2 YYDKDF (reference sequence). This CDR3 has 14 amino acids. The V gene lost 0 bases and the J gene lost 3 bases, with 3 bases spanning the gap. The CDR3 sequence: CATSRDLGANVLTF. Here the CDR3 DNA reads TGTGCCACCAGCAGAGATCTTGGGGCCAACGTCCTGACTTTC.

The V call is TRBV28, the J call TRBJ2-3, with D possibly being TRBD2 (5 bases). The CDR3 runs 15 residues. The V gene's germline CDR1 is MDHEN and CDR2 SYDVKM. The V end lost 1 base, the J end lost 0 bases, and 8 bases lay between the germline ends. The CDR3 coding sequence is TGTGCCAGCAGTTTATCTCAGCGGAGCACAGATACGCAGTATTTT. Protein: CASSLSQRSTDTQYF.

This clone appeared a few times. The V call is TRBV4-3, the J call TRBJ2-7; TRBD1 aligns across 8 bases. The germline V gene has CDR1 LGHNA and CDR2 YSLEER. This CDR3 is built from 15 residues. Losses at the gene ends were 1 base for V and 5 bases for J; bases not matched to a gene: 7. CDR3 nucleotides: TGCGCCAGCAGCCAAGTGGCCCAGGGGGCCCACGAGCAGTACTTC. Its protein is CASSQVAQGAHEQYF.

This clone is a singleton in its sample. J is TRBJ2-5 and V is TRBV15, with D perhaps TRBD1 or TRBD2 (5 bases each). Germline CDR1 and CDR2: LNHNV and YYDKDF (reference sequence). The CDR3 spans 15 residues. Deletions cut 1 base from V and 3 bases from J, with 12 bases between. The CDR3 loop reads CATSRVPGRKETQYF. In DNA form, the CDR3 reads TGTGCCACCAGCAGAGTGCCGGGACGGAAAGAGACCCAGTACTTC. Supplemented by reference TRBV15 and TRBJ2-5, the full variable domain reads DAMVIQNPRYQVTQFGKPVTLSCSQTLNHNVMYWYQQKSSQAPKLLFHYYDKDFNNEADTPDNFQSRRPNTSFCFLDIRSPGLGDTAMYLCATSRVPGRKETQYFGPGTRLLVL.

The rearrangement links TRBV11-3 to TRBJ2-1; D uncertain. The germline V gene has CDR1 SGHNT and CDR2 YENEEA. The V and J ends lost 1 base and 6 bases respectively, with 10 bases between them. The CDR3 extends over 14 amino acids. The CDR3 loop is CASSLGGKSNEQFF. The CDR3 region has the DNA TGTGCCAGCAGCTTAGGAGGCAAATCCAATGAGCAGTTCTTC.

The rearrangement links TRBV9 to TRBJ2-3; 11 positions match TRBD2. The V gene's germline CDR1 is SGDLS and CDR2 YYNGEE. Germline trimming cut 3 bases from V and 2 bases from J; bases unmatched to any gene: 11. This CDR3 region has 18 residues. The CDR3 loop is CASSARGLAGGSTDTQYF. CDR3 nucleotide sequence: TGTGCCAGCAGCGCCCGTGGGCTAGCGGGGGGCTCCACAGATACGCAGTATTTT. The full variable domain, rest sourced from reference TRBV9 and TRBJ2-3, is DSGVTQTPKHLITATGQRVTLRCSPRSGDLSVYWYQQSLDQGLQFLIQYYNGEERAKGNILERFSAQQFPDLHSELNLSSLELGDSALYFCASSARGLAGGSTDTQYFGPGTRLTVL.

The chain links TRBV29-1 to TRBJ1-2; D unclear. Germline loops: CDR1 SQVTM, CDR2 ANQGSEA. V lost 4 bases to trimming and J lost 4 bases, with 16 bases between them. This CDR3 is 14 amino acids long. The CDR3 reads CSVGGHPALYGYTF. CDR3 sequence (DNA): TGCAGCGTTGGCGGGCACCCGGCCCTCTATGGCTACACCTTC.

The V gene is TRBV6-5, the J gene TRBJ2-1; D not certain. The V end lost 2 bases, the J end lost 5 bases, and 10 bases lay between the germline ends. The length of the CDR3 is 14 residues. Germline loops: CDR1 MNHEY, CDR2 SVGAGI. This CDR3 reads CASSYDVENNEQFF. CDR3 DNA sequence: TGTGCCAGCAGTTACGATGTAGAGAACAATGAGCAGTTCTTC.

This chain links TRBV7-6 with TRBJ2-4; TRBD2 matches 11 bases. The germline CDR1 and CDR2 sequences are SGHVS and FNYEAQ. V lost 4 bases, J lost 9 bases, and 11 bases stayed unmatched. CDR3 length: 16 amino acids. The CDR3, as DNA: TGTGCCAGCAGCTCAATAGCGGGAGGGCCCTCGGGCATTCAGTACTTC. Residues: CASSSIAGGPSGIQYF.

The gene calls are TRBV19 and TRBJ2-7, with D tentatively TRBD1 or TRBD2 (5 bases each). Germline lookup yields CDR1 LNHDA and CDR2 SQIVND (reference sequence). The CDR3 length is 16 residues. Trimming pared 3 bases from V and 2 bases from J, leaving 17 bases between. The CDR3 is CASSMMGPSGTYEQYF. CDR3 sequence (DNA): TGTGCCAGTAGTATGATGGGACCCTCCGGGACCTACGAGCAGTACTTC.

This sequence joins TRBV9 and TRBJ2-5, with a tentative D call TRBD1 (6 bases). The CDR3 is 15 residues long. Per the germline V gene, CDR1 is SGDLS and CDR2 is YYNGEE. V was clipped by 4 bases and J by 1 base, with 14 bases between them. CDR3 region: CASSPDRTFQETQYF. CDR3 nucleotide sequence: TGTGCCAGCAGCCCAGACAGGACCTTCCAAGAGACCCAGTACTTC.

The chain carries TRBV7-2 and TRBJ1-1, with D hard to call. The germline gives CDR1 SGHTA, CDR2 FQGNSA. CDR3 length: 14 amino acids. The V end lost 1 base, the J end lost 4 bases, and 10 bases lay between the germline ends. The CDR3 DNA sequence: TGTGCCAGCAGCTTAGATAACGTCGGCACTGAAGCTTTCTTT. Its protein product is CASSLDNVGTEAFF. Looking up the rest from reference TRBV7-2 and TRBJ1-1 gives the full variable domain: GAGVSQSPSNKVTEKGKDVELRCDPISGHTALYWYRQSLGQGLEFLIYFQGNSAPDKSGLPSDRFSAERTGGSVSTLTIQRTQQEDSAVYLCASSLDNVGTEAFFGQGTRLTVV.

This chain connects TRBV19 to TRBJ2-1; D ambiguous. The V gene lost 3 bases and the J gene lost 10 bases, with 16 bases spanning the gap. Germline lookup yields CDR1 LNHDA and CDR2 SQIVND (reference sequence). This CDR3 region has 14 residues. CDR3 amino acids: CASSMGNEMREQFF. The CDR3 DNA sequence: TGTGCCAGTAGTATGGGGAACGAGATGAGGGAGCAGTTCTTC.

The chain carries TRBV29-1 and TRBJ1-1, with 7 positions matching TRBD1. V lost 5 bases and J lost 3; bases outside the gene matches: 6. CDR1 and CDR2 from the germline V gene are SQVTM and ANQGSEA. This CDR3 is built from 13 residues. In DNA form, the CDR3 reads TGCAGCGTTCGGGACAGAGAGTACACTGAAGCTTTCTTT. The encoded protein is CSVRDREYTEAFF.